This T cell receptor beta chain emerged from a study of blood T cell repertoires in COVID-19. Study at large: COVID-19 samples collected from the United States, Italy and Spain covered acute and convalescent phases.

In the original processing: Reference gene primers were amplified, and this amplification served to estimate nucleated cell counts. Assay: immunoSEQ multiplex PCR; the TCRdb copy retains only in-frame clones and omits some. V and J calls and clone size are as listed in that table; D and trimming were resolved from the DNA. The sample shows about 520,000 clones, 80% to 90% of them seen only once. The receptor was derived from a human donor in a cohort sampled during active COVID-19. The sequencing input was peripheral blood.

The CDR3 is CASSSLTGGRNQPQHF. The CDR3 DNA follows: TGTGCCAGTAGTTCCCTAACAGGGGGACGCAATCAGCCCCAGCATTTT. J is TRBJ1-5 and V is TRBV19; TRBD1 aligns across 8 bases. Germline loops: CDR1 LNHDA, CDR2 SQIVND (reference sequence). This CDR3 is built from 16 residues. V shed 5 bases and J 2 bases; nucleotides not matched to a gene: 8.